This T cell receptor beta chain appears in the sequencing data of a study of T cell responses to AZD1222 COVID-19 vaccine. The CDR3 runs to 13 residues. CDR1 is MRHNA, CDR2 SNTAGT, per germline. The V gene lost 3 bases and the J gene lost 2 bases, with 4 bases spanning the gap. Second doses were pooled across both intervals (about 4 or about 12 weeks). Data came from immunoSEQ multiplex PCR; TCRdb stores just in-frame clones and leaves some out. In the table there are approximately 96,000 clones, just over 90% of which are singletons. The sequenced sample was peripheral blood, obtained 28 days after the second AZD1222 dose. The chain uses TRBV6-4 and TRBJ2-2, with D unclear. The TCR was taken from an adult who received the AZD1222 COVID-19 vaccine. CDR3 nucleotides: TGTGCCAGCAGTGAGTCCAACACCGGGGAGCTGTTTTTT. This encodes CASSESNTGELFF.